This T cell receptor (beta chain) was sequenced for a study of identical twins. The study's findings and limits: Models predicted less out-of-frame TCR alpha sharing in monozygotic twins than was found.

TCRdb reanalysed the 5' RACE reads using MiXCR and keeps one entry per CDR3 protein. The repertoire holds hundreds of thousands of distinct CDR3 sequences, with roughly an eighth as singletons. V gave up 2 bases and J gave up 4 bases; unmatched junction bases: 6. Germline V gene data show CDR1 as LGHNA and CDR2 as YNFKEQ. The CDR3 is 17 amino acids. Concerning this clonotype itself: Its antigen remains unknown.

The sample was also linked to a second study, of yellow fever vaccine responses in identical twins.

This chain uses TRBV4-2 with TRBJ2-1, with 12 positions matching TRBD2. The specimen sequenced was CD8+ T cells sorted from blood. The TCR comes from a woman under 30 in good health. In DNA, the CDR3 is TGTGCCAGCAGCCAAAAACTAGCGGGGGGTTTATACAATGAGCAGTTCTTC. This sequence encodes CASSQKLAGGLYNEQFF.